This T cell receptor beta chain was obtained from a study of regulatory T cells in long-lasting Graves disease. In building TCR beta libraries, iRepertoire HTBI primers were used together with Arm-PCR of CDR3 regions. One entry per CDR3 protein, called by TCRdb with MiXCR from the multiplex PCR reads. Counted here are hundreds of thousands of distinct CDR3 sequences, approximately 15% occurring once; the ten biggest clones make up about 20%. As to time point: newly diagnosed GD, antithyroid drugs for less than 3 months. Following extraction of RNA from PBMCs, that RNA was used to make the TCR library. This CDR3 contains 16 residues. The germline gives CDR1 MDHEN, CDR2 SYDVKM. The V end lost 3 bases, the J end lost 0 bases, and 12 bases lay between the germline ends. These same records also appear under a second study, on T cells in Graves' hyperthyroidism and ophthalmopathy.

The receptor was derived from a woman in her 30s with Graves disease. The sequenced sample was peripheral blood mononuclear cells (PBMCs), obtained at new diagnosis, from a patient treated with antithyroid drugs. The chain is built from TRBV28 and TRBJ2-4, with a tentative D call TRBD1 (5 bases). CDR3 DNA: TGTGCCAGCAGTTTGACAGAGACATTAGCCAAAAACATTCAGTACTTC. Amino acids: CASSLTETLAKNIQYF.